The next 22 T cell receptor beta chains were all read from a single sample in a study of Graves' ophthalmopathy and Graves' hyperthyroidism. The authors amplified TCR beta CDR3 regions from RNA transcripts. Second-round multiplex PCR came after first-round RT-PCR with HTBI primers. TCRdb itself ran the multiplex PCR reads through MiXCR, one entry per CDR3 protein. Of 300,000 to 400,000 distinct CDR3 sequences in the sample, roughly a sixth were seen once. Sequenced: peripheral blood. Receptors were obtained from an adult man with Graves' ophthalmopathy.

At least ten counts were recorded for this clonotype. This sequence joins TRBV2 and TRBJ1-5; maybe TRBD1 (6 bases). V lost 6 bases and J 1 base, leaving 10 bases between the germline ends. Germline assignment: CDR1 SNHLY and CDR2 FYNNEI. This CDR3 has 14 residues. CDR3 nucleotides: TGTGCCAGCAGCCTCGGACAGAGCAATCAGCCCCAGCATTTT. It codes for CASSLGQSNQPQHF.

This clonotype has more than one count but fewer than ten. CDR3 residues: CASRKDRSSNYGYTF. DNA for the CDR3: TGTGCCAGCAGAAAAGACAGAAGCTCTAACTATGGCTACACCTTC. The V call is TRBV12-3 or TRBV12-4, the J call TRBJ1-2; a weak D match, TRBD1 (5 bases). Trimming took off 6 bases at V and 0 bases at J, with 14 bases between the two ends. There are 15 residues in the CDR3.

This clonotype showed up many times. The chain links TRBV5-1 to TRBJ2-7, with D maybe TRBD1 (6 bases). Looked up from germline, CDR1 is SGHRS and CDR2 is YFSETQ. This CDR3 has 15 amino acids. V was clipped by 0 bases and J by 2 bases, with 12 bases between them. CDR3 in DNA: TGCGCCAGCAGCTTGGCAGTCAGGGGAACCTACGAGCAGTACTTC. Residues: CASSLAVRGTYEQYF.

The rearrangement joins TRBV12-3 or TRBV12-4 to TRBJ1-5; D is ambiguous. The CDR3 is 13 residues long. V was cut by 3 bases and J by 5 bases, with 8 bases left in between. CDR3 residues: CASSFSPHQPQHF. CDR3 in DNA: TGTGCCAGCAGTTTCTCCCCTCATCAGCCCCAGCATTTT.

This clonotype appeared many times. This chain links TRBV11-3 with TRBJ2-2; D not certain. The CDR3 runs 12 residues. Trimming took 6 bases from V and 5 from J, leaving 7 bases between them. Germline CDR1 is SGHNT and CDR2 is YENEEA. The CDR3: CASSLVTGELFF. DNA for the CDR3: TGTGCCAGCAGTTTGGTAACCGGGGAGCTGTTTTTT.

This clonotype showed up many times. The gene calls are TRBV19 and TRBJ2-2; possible D gene TRBD1, 5 bases. V was clipped by 2 bases and J by 4 bases, with 8 bases between them. This CDR3 spans 14 amino acids. Germline V CDR1 and CDR2: LNHDA, SQIVND (reference sequence). This CDR3 is CASSIQGSTGELFF. The CDR3 bases are TGTGCCAGTAGTATACAGGGCAGCACCGGGGAGCTGTTTTTT.

This clonotype was seen repeatedly, ten times or more. The chain combines TRBV7-3 with TRBJ2-7; 7 bases map to TRBD2. This CDR3 contains 15 residues. V gave up 5 bases and J gave up 3 bases; unmatched junction bases: 10. Germline CDR1 and CDR2: SGHTA and FQGTGA. The DNA of the CDR3 is TGTGCCAGCAGCCGAGAGGCTAGCGGCGACTACGAGCAGTACTTC. Translated, it gives CASSREASGDYEQYF.

This clonotype was counted at least ten times. The V and J genes are TRBV27 and TRBJ2-4; 8 nucleotides agree with TRBD1. The junction had 8 bases not matched to a gene; V was cut back by 4 bases and J by 9 bases. The CDR3 contains 14 residues. The germline gives CDR1 MNHEY, CDR2 SMNVEV (reference sequence). CDR3 in amino acids: CASSSWDRSAIQYF. The CDR3 DNA sequence: TGTGCCAGCAGTTCCTGGGACAGGTCGGCCATTCAGTACTTC.

This clonotype came up many times. V is TRBV14 and J is TRBJ2-5, with 11 positions matching TRBD2. The CDR3 is made up of 15 amino acids. J was trimmed by 5 bases and V by 3 bases; bases with no gene match: 5. Germline V lookup: CDR1 SGHDN, CDR2 FVKESK. DNA for the CDR3: TGTGCCAGCAGCCAGATAGCGGGAGGGCGGGAGACCCAGTACTTC. It is translated as CASSQIAGGRETQYF. The full variable domain, completed using reference TRBV14 and TRBJ2-5, is EAGVTQFPSHSVIEKGQTVTLRCDPISGHDNLYWYRRVMGKEIKFLLHFVKESKQDESGMPNNRFLAERTGGTYSTLKVQPAELEDSGVYFCASSQIAGGRETQYFGPGTRLLVL.

This clonotype was counted ten times or more. The chain carries TRBV28 and TRBJ2-7; 9 positions agree with TRBD1. The junction had 14 bases not matched to a gene; V was cut back by 6 bases and J by 5 bases. There are 16 residues in the CDR3. Germline V gives CDR1 MDHEN, CDR2 SYDVKM. CDR3 bases: TGTGCCAGCAGGGGGATAAGACAGGGGGTTCCCAACGAGCAGTACTTC. Protein sequence: CASRGIRQGVPNEQYF.

The chain has TRBV29-1 and TRBJ2-5, with D unclear. Looked up from germline, CDR1 is SQVTM and CDR2 is ANQGSEA. Trimming took 8 bases from V and 3 from J, leaving 10 bases between them. The CDR3 has 11 amino acids. The CDR3 sequence: CSPSGKETQYF. The CDR3, as DNA: TGCAGCCCCTCCGGAAAAGAGACCCAGTACTTC. The whole variable domain, filled in from reference TRBV29-1 and TRBJ2-5, reads SAVISQKPSRDICQRGTSLTIQCQVDSQVTMMFWYRQQPGQSLTLIATANQGSEATYESGFVIDKFPISRPNLTFSTLTVSNMSPEDSSIYLCSPSGKETQYFGPGTRLLVL.

The gene calls are TRBV3-1 and TRBJ2-7; 7 nucleotides agree with TRBD2. Trimming cost V 1 base and J 1 base; bases outside gene matches: 7. The CDR3 has 16 residues. From germline, CDR1 is LGHDT and CDR2 YNNKEL (reference sequence). The CDR3 sequence: CASSQGWAGESYEQYF. CDR3 coding DNA: TGTGCCAGCAGCCAAGGTTGGGCGGGAGAATCCTACGAGCAGTACTTC.

There are many counts of this clonotype. The rearrangement joins TRBV6-5 to TRBJ1-1; D not resolved. The germline V and J ends were trimmed by 8 bases and 3 bases, with 7 bases remaining between them. The V gene's germline CDR1 is MNHEY and CDR2 SVGAGI. CDR3 length equals 11 residues. CDR3 region: CASVKDTEAFF. The CDR3 nucleotides are TGTGCCAGCGTTAAAGACACTGAAGCTTTCTTT.

This clonotype was seen at least ten times. V gene TRBV11-1 combines with J gene TRBJ2-5; 8 bases agree with TRBD1. The V and J ends lost 5 bases and 4 bases, in that order; junction bases with no gene match: 3. The CDR3 length is 13 residues. The germline V gene has CDR1 SGHAT and CDR2 FQDESV (reference sequence). CDR3 residues: CASSIGQGETQYF. The CDR3 coding sequence is TGTGCCAGCAGCATAGGACAGGGAGAGACCCAGTACTTC.

In this sample, this clonotype turned up a few times. The chain couples TRBV6-8 to TRBJ1-5; no reliable D call. V was cut by 10 bases and J by 6 bases, with 13 bases left in between. The CDR3 totals 12 residues. In germline, CDR1 is MNHGY, CDR2 SAAAGT. The CDR3 loop is CATSRAGQPQHF. For the CDR3, the DNA is TGTGCCACCAGCAGAGCAGGTCAGCCCCAGCATTTT.

This clonotype was seen repeatedly, ten times or more. A much larger clone lies one base from this, so it may be a read error. The chain carries TRBV28 and TRBJ2-7; no clear D. The ends were cut back, 1 base at V and 3 bases at J, with 10 bases in the middle. The V gene's germline CDR1 is MDHEN and CDR2 SYDVKM. The CDR3 length is 14 residues. The CDR3 region has the DNA TGTGCCAGCAGTTTATCGGCAGGTTTCTACGAGCAGTACTTC. Protein product: CASSLSAGFYEQYF.

This clonotype was seen a few times. V is TRBV20-1 and J is TRBJ2-5; D tentatively reads TRBD1 or TRBD2 (6 bases each). The CDR3 is 14 residues long. The germline V gene has CDR1 DFQATT and CDR2 SNEGSKA (reference sequence). V was shortened by 4 bases and J by 1 base, with 13 bases between the two germline ends. Here the CDR3 DNA reads TGCAGTGCTAACGGCAGGGGACTCCAAGAGACCCAGTACTTC. This codes for CSANGRGLQETQYF.

This clonotype was recorded many times. This chain's CDR3 is CASNYRGRSDTQYF. The DNA for the CDR3 is TGTGCCAGCAATTACAGGGGGCGGTCAGATACGCAGTATTTT. The J gene is TRBJ2-3, the V gene TRBV28; TRBD1 matches at 9 bases. Trimming cost V 7 bases and J 4 bases; bases outside gene matches: 6. Looked up from germline, CDR1 is MDHEN and CDR2 is SYDVKM. This CDR3 region has 14 residues.

Ten or more counts support this clonotype. This chain joins TRBV29-1 and TRBJ1-1, with 9 positions matching TRBD1. The CDR3 runs 16 residues. CDR1 and CDR2 from the germline V gene are SQVTM and ANQGSEA. V was pared by 3 bases and J by 4 bases, with 12 bases of the junction left unmatched. CDR3 sequence: CSVDSGTGLAGTEAFF. The DNA for the CDR3 is TGCAGCGTTGATTCCGGGACAGGGCTTGCTGGCACTGAAGCTTTCTTT.

This clonotype came up many times. This chain uses TRBV27 with TRBJ2-7, with unresolved D. CDR1 MNHEY and CDR2 SMNVEV come from the germline V gene (reference sequence). The length of the CDR3 is 14 residues. Deletions cut 0 bases from V and 4 bases from J, with 10 bases between. The CDR3 sequence: CASSLSRKGYEQYF. In DNA form, the CDR3 reads TGTGCCAGCAGTTTATCGAGGAAGGGTTACGAGCAGTACTTC.

The V gene is TRBV11-2, the J gene TRBJ2-7, with TRBD2 matching 14 bases. Germline V gene sequence: CDR1 SGHAT, CDR2 FQNNGV. The CDR3 sequence is 14 residues long. J gave up 6 bases and V 5 bases, and 3 bases lay outside the gene matches. The CDR3 loop is CASSTGLAGVEQYF. CDR3 in DNA: TGTGCCAGCAGCACGGGACTAGCGGGAGTCGAGCAGTACTTC.

V and J are TRBV28 and TRBJ2-5, with D hard to call. From germline, CDR1 is MDHEN and CDR2 SYDVKM. V shed 4 bases and J shed 3 bases, with 15 bases lying between them. The CDR3 has 15 amino acids. CDR3 coding DNA: TGTGCCAGCAGTTCCATGTTAGGTCTAAAAGAGACCCAGTACTTC. It yields the protein CASSSMLGLKETQYF.